Listed here are 6 T cell receptor beta chains from one sample, sequenced in a study of PD-1 blockade in classical Hodgkin lymphoma. Specified time point: cycle 4 day 1 (C4D1), after five to seven weeks of nivolumab. Relapse was seen in all patients after autologous stem cell transplantation, and brentuximab vedotin exposure was variable. Starting with thawed PBMCs, CD4+ T cells were purified by magnetic negative selection. Method: immunoSEQ multiplex PCR; TCRdb's copy keeps in-frame clones and lacks some. This sample has under 35,000 clones; more than 80% occur once, and the top ten carry less than 2.5%. Material: CD4+ T cells from blood, obtained before the fourth cycle of nivolumab. These receptors all come from a human donor with classical Hodgkin lymphoma.

The rearrangement links TRBV18 to TRBJ1-5; 8 bases align to TRBD1. With V trimmed by 2 bases and J by 0 bases, 3 bases remained unmatched. The length of the CDR3 is 16 residues. The germline V gene has CDR1 KGHSH and CDR2 LQKENI. CDR3: CASSPDRGPSNQPQHF. The CDR3 DNA reads TGTGCCAGCTCACCAGACAGGGGCCCTAGCAATCAGCCCCAGCATTTT.

V gene TRBV5-1 combines with J gene TRBJ2-3; 9 bases fit TRBD2. Germline CDR1 and CDR2: SGHRS and YFSETQ. This CDR3 comprises 17 residues. J was trimmed by 2 bases and V by 2 bases; bases with no gene match: 9. CDR3 nucleotide sequence: TGCGCCAGCAGCTTACCTACGACTAGCGGAACCACAGATACGCAGTATTTT. This gives the protein CASSLPTTSGTTDTQYF.

The chain couples TRBV11-2 to TRBJ2-3, with D maybe TRBD1 (5 bases). Germline CDR1 and CDR2: SGHAT and FQNNGV. The CDR3 is 13 amino acids. The V end lost 4 bases, the J end lost 5 bases, and 10 bases lay between the germline ends. CDR3 amino acids: CASSSQGRDTQYF. Here the CDR3 DNA reads TGTGCCAGCAGCTCCCAGGGAAGAGATACGCAGTATTTT. The full variable domain, with the rest looked up from reference TRBV11-2 and TRBJ2-3, is EAGVAQSPRYKIIEKRQSVAFWCNPISGHATLYWYQQILGQGPKLLIQFQNNGVVDDSQLPKDRFSAERLKGVDSTLKIQPAKLEDSAVYLCASSSQGRDTQYFGPGTRLTVL.

With respect to this clone: One junction end does not reproduce the germline sequence, and a read error may be involved. This chain joins TRBV30 and TRBJ1-3; the D gene is possibly TRBD1 (6 bases). This CDR3 has 8 residues. Looked up from germline, CDR1 is GTSNPN and CDR2 is SVGIG (reference sequence). CDR3 amino acids: CAWGQRDF. The CDR3 nucleotides are TGTGCCTGGGGACAGAGAGATTTT.

This sequence joins TRBV11-2 and TRBJ2-1; the D is unclear. The CDR3 length is 16 residues. V lost 2 bases and J lost 7, with 18 bases in between. The germline gives CDR1 SGHAT, CDR2 FQNNGV. CDR3 region: CASSLNIQSPRNEQFF. DNA for the CDR3: TGTGCCAGCAGCTTAAATATACAGTCCCCTCGGAATGAGCAGTTCTTC. The variable domain in full, completed from reference TRBV11-2 and TRBJ2-1, reads EAGVAQSPRYKIIEKRQSVAFWCNPISGHATLYWYQQILGQGPKLLIQFQNNGVVDDSQLPKDRFSAERLKGVDSTLKIQPAKLEDSAVYLCASSLNIQSPRNEQFFGPGTRLTVL.

This clone was found a few times. The gene calls are TRBV11-1 and TRBJ2-1; 9 bases fit TRBD2. CDR3 length equals 16 residues. J gave up 6 bases and V 5 bases, and 11 bases lay outside the gene matches. CDR1 and CDR2 (germline): SGHAT, FQDESV (reference sequence). The DNA for the CDR3 is TGTGCCAGCAGCCCTCCCTCAGCGGGAGGTGGCAATGAGCAGTTCTTC. Encoded protein: CASSPPSAGGGNEQFF.